This T cell receptor beta chain was sequenced in a study of CXCR3-negative and CXCR3-positive naive CD8 T cells. General observations from the study: Fresh PBMCs served for most assays, and CXCR3 expression fell partially after cryopreservation. Hydrophobicity was higher for TRB CDR3s found in CXCR3-positive naive cells than in CXCR3-negative naive cells. Similar TRBV-TRBJ gene usage was seen in naive CXCR3-negative and CXCR3-positive cells, but not in memory cells. TCR strength was inferred from TRB CDR3 properties, while surface CD5 was comparable between naive subsets.

The CDR3 has 15 amino acids. Per germline, CDR1 MNHEY and CDR2 SVGAGI. The TRB cDNA libraries were prepared by 5' RACE with UMI labels. TCRdb reprocessed the 5' RACE reads and keeps a single row for each CDR3 protein, giving no DNA. The listing contains approximately 100,000 distinct CDR3 sequences. CD45RO-CCR7+CD27+CD95- expression identified naive CD8+ T cells. Of note for this clonotype: Its specificity is unknown.

The TCR comes from a human donor in good health. Some clones in this sample may be carry-over from other donors' samples. V usage is TRBV6-5 and J usage is TRBJ2-1; TCRdb calls TRBD2, which cannot be checked without DNA. Material: naive CXCR3+ CD8+ T cells from blood. Subset given: CD45RO-CCR7+CD27+CD95- naive CD8+ T cells expressing CXCR3 (TNR3+). The CDR3 protein is CASSYGTYSYNEQFF.